This TCR beta chain emerged from a study of blood T cell repertoires in COVID-19. Whole-study context: Samples of COVID-19 (acute and convalescent) were obtained from the United States, Italy and Spain.

CDR1 and CDR2 from the germline V gene are MGHRA and YSYEKL. Deletions cut 0 bases from V and 4 bases from J, with 12 bases between. This CDR3 is built from 15 residues. Measured with immunoSEQ multiplex PCR; TCRdb has only the in-frame clones, and not every one. The sample records about 82,000 clones, about 82% being singletons. The specimen sequenced was peripheral blood. This sequence joins TRBV4-1 and TRBJ1-2; D may be TRBD1 (5 bases). The sequence came from a man aged 80 or over with active or convalescent COVID-19. The CDR3 DNA reads TGCGCCAGCAGCCAAGATCGCCAGCAGGGCTATGGCTACACCTTC. This codes for CASSQDRQQGYGYTF.